Described below is a single TCR beta chain sequence and its context. This CDR3 has 15 residues. Germline loops: CDR1 SGHRS, CDR2 YFSETQ. V lost 0 bases and J lost 2; bases outside the gene matches: 4. Produced via immunoSEQ multiplex PCR; TCRdb's table is partial and in-frame only. The sample lists about 62,000 clones, roughly 86% seen once, with roughly 5.6% in the top ten. The sample comes from a study of technical replicates of blood from a handful of donors. The chain carries TRBV5-1 and TRBJ2-5, with 7 bases identical to TRBD2. The sequenced sample consisted of PBMCs. The clonotype comes from a human donor in good health. Some clones in this sample may be carry-over from other donors' samples. The CDR3 loop is CASSLAGRGQETQYF. The CDR3 DNA sequence: TGCGCCAGCAGCTTGGCGGGGCGGGGGCAAGAGACCCAGTACTTC.